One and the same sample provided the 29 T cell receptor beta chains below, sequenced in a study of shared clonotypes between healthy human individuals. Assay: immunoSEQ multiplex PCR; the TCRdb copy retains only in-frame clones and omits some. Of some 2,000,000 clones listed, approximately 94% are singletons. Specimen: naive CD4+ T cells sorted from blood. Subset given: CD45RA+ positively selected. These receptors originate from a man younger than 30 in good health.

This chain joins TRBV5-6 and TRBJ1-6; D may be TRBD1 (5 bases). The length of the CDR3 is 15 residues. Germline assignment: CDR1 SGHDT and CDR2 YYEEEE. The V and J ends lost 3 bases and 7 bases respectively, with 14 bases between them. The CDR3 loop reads CASSSDRGMNSPLHF. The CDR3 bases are TGTGCCAGCAGCTCGGATAGGGGAATGAATTCACCCCTCCACTTT.

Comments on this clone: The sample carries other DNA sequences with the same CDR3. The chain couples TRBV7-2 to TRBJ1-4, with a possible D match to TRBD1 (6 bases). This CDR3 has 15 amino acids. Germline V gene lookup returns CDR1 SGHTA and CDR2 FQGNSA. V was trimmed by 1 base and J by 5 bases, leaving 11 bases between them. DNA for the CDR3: TGTGCCAGCAGCTTAGAAGGCAGGGGAAATGAAAAACTGTTTTTT. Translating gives CASSLEGRGNEKLFF.

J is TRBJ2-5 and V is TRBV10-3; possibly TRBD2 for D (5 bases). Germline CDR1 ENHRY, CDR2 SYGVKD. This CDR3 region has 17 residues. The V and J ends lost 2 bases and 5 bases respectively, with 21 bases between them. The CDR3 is CAISERLPAARGETQYF. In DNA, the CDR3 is TGTGCCATCAGTGAGCGCCTCCCAGCGGCCCGCGGGGAGACCCAGTACTTC.

CDR3 bases: TGTGCCAGCAGCTTAGGGGGACAGGTCACAGATACGCAGTATTTT. It translates to CASSLGGQVTDTQYF. This sequence joins TRBV11-3 and TRBJ2-3, with TRBD1 matching 8 bases. Germline V gene sequence: CDR1 SGHNT, CDR2 YENEEA. CDR3 size: 15 residues. Losses at the gene ends were 1 base for V and 2 bases for J; bases not matched to a gene: 2.

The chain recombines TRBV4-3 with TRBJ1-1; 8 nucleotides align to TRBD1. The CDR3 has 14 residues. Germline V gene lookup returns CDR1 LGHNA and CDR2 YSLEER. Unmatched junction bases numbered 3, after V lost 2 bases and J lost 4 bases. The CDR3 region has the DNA TGCGCCAGCAGCCAATCAGGGGGCTCCACTGAAGCTTTCTTT. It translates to CASSQSGGSTEAFF.

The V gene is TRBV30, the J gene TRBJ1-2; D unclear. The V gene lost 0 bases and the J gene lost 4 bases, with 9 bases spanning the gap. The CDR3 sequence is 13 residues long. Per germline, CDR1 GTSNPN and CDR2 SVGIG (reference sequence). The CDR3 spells CAWSVQGFYGYTF. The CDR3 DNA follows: TGTGCCTGGAGTGTACAAGGGTTCTATGGCTACACCTTC.

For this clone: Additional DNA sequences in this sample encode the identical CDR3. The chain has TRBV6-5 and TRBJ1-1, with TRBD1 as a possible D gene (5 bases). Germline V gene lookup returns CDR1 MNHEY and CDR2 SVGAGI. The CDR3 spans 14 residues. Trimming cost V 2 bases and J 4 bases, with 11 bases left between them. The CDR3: CASSYGGGGTEAFF. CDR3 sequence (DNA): TGTGCCAGCAGTTACGGGGGGGGTGGCACTGAAGCTTTCTTT.

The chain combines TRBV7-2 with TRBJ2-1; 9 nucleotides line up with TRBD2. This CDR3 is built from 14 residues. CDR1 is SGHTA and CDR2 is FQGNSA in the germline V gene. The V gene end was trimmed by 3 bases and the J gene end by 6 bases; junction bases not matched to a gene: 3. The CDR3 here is CASSLSSGVNEQFF. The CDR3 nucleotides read TGTGCCAGCAGCTTGTCTAGCGGGGTCAATGAGCAGTTCTTC.

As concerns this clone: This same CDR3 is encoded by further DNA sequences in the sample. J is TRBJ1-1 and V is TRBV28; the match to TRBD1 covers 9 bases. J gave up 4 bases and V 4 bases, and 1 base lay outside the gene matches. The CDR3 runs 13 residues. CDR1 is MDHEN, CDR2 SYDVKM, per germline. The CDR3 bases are TGTGCCAGCAGTTCGGGACAGGGCACTGAAGCTTTCTTT. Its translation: CASSSGQGTEAFF.

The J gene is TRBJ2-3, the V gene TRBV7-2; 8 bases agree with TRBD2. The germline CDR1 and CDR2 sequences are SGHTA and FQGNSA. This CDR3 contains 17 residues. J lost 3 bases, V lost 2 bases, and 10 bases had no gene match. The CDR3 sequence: CASSLTTSGRYTDTQYF. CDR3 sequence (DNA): TGTGCCAGCAGCTTAACCACTAGCGGTCGGTATACAGATACGCAGTATTTT.

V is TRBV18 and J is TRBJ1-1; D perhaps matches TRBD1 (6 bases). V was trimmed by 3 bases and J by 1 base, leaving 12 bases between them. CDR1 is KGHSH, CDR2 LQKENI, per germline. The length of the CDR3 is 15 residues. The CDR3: CASSPSRGSNTEAFF. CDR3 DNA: TGTGCCAGCTCACCGTCCAGGGGTTCGAACACTGAAGCTTTCTTT.

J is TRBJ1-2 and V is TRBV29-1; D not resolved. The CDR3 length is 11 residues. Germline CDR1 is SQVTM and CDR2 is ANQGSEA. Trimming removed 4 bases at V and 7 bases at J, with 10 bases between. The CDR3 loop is CSVGVLGGYTF. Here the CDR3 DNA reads TGCAGCGTTGGGGTCCTTGGTGGCTACACCTTC.

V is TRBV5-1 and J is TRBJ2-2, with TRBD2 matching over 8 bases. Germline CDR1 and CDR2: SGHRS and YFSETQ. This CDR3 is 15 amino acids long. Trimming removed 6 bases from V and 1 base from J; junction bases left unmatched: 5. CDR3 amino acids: CASTLTSVNTGELFF. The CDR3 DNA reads TGCGCCAGCACTTTGACTAGCGTGAACACCGGGGAGCTGTTTTTT.

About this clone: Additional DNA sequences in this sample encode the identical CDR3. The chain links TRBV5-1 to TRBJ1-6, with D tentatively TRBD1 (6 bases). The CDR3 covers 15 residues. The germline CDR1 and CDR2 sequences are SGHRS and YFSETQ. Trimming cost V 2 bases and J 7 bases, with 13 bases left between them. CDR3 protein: CASSLTTGSNSPLHF. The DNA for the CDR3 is TGCGCCAGCAGCTTAACTACAGGGAGCAATTCACCCCTCCACTTT.

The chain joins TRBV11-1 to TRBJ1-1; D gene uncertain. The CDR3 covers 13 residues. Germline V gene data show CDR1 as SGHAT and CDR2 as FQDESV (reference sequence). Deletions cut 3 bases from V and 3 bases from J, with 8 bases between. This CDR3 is CASSFFRDTEAFF. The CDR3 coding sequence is TGTGCCAGCAGCTTTTTCCGAGACACTGAAGCTTTCTTT. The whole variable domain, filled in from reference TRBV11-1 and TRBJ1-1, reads EAEVAQSPRYKITEKSQAVAFWCDPISGHATLYWYRQILGQGPELLVQFQDESVVDDSQLPKDRFSAERLKGVDSTLKIQPAELGDSAMYLCASSFFRDTEAFFGQGTRLTVV.

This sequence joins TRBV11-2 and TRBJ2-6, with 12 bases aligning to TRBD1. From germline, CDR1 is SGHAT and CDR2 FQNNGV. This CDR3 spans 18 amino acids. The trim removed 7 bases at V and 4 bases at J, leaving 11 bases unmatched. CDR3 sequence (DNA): TGTGCCAGCACCCCGGGGGGGACAGGGGGCGCCGGGGCCAACGTCCTGACTTTC. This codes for CASTPGGTGGAGANVLTF.

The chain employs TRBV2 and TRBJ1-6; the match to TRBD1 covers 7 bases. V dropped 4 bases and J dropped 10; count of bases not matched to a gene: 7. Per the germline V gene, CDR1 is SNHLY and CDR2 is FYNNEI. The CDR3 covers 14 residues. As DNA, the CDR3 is TGTGCCAGCAGTGTTCCGGGACAGACCTCACCCCTCCACTTT. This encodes CASSVPGQTSPLHF.

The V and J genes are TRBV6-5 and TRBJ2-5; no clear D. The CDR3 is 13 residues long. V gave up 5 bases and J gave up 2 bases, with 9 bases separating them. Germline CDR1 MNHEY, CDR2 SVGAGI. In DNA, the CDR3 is TGTGCCAGCAGTGGGTGGGTTCAAGAGACCCAGTACTTC. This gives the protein CASSGWVQETQYF.

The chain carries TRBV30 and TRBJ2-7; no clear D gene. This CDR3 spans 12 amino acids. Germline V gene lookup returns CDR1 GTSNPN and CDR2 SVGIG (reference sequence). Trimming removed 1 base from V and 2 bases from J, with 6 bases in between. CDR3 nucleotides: TGTGCCTGGAGTGAGGCCGCCTACGAGCAGTACTTC. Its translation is CAWSEAAYEQYF. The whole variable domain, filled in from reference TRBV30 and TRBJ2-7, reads SQTIHQWPATLVQPVGSPLSLECTVEGTSNPNLYWYRQAAGRGLQLLFYSVGIGQISSEVPQNLSASRPQDRQFILSSKKLLLSDSGFYLCAWSEAAYEQYFGPGTRLTVT.

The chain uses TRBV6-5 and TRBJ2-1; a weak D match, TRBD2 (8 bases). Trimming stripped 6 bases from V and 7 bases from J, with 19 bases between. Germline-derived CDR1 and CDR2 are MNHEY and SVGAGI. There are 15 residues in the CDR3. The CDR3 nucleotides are TGTGCCAGCAGACCAGGGGGACTAGGGGTGAATGAGCAGTTCTTC. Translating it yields CASRPGGLGVNEQFF.

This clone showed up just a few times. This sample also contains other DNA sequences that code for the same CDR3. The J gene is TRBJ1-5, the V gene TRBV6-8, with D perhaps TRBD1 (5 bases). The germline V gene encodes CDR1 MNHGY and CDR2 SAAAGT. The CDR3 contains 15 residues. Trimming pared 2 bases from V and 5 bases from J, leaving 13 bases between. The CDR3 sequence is CASSYVTAGHQPQHF. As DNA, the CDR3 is TGTGCCAGCAGTTACGTGACAGCCGGTCATCAGCCCCAGCATTTT.

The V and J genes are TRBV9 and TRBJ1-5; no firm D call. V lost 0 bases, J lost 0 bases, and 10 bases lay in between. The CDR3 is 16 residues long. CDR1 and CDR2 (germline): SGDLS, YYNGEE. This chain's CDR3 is CASSVGADYSNQPQHF. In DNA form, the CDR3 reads TGTGCCAGCAGCGTAGGGGCGGATTATAGCAATCAGCCCCAGCATTTT.

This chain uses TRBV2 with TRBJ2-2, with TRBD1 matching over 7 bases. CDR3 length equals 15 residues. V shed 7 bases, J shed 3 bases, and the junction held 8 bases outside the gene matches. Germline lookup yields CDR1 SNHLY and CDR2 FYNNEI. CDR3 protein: CASTPDRVYTGELFF. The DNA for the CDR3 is TGTGCCAGCACCCCAGACAGGGTGTACACCGGGGAGCTGTTTTTT.

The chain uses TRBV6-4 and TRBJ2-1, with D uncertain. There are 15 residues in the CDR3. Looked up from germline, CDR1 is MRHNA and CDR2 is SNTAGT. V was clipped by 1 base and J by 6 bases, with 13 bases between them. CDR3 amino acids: CASSDWPSLPNEQFF. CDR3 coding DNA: TGTGCCAGCAGTGACTGGCCCAGTCTCCCCAATGAGCAGTTCTTC.

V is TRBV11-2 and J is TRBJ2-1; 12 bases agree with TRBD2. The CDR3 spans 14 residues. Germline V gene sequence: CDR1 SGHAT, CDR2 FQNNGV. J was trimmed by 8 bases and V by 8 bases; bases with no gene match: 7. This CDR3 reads CASGRTSGKYEQFF. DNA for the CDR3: TGTGCCAGCGGAAGGACTAGCGGGAAATATGAGCAGTTCTTC. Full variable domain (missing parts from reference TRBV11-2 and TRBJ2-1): EAGVAQSPRYKIIEKRQSVAFWCNPISGHATLYWYQQILGQGPKLLIQFQNNGVVDDSQLPKDRFSAERLKGVDSTLKIQPAKLEDSAVYLCASGRTSGKYEQFFGPGTRLTVL.

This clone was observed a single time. CDR3 loop: CASSPAIVRDTQYF. The CDR3 DNA reads TGTGCCAGCAGTCCCGCCATCGTCCGAGATACGCAGTATTTT. This chain connects TRBV6-1 to TRBJ2-3, with unresolved D. CDR1 and CDR2 from the germline V gene are MNHNS and SASEGT. V lost 5 bases to trimming and J lost 5 bases, with 14 bases between them. The CDR3 is 14 amino acids.

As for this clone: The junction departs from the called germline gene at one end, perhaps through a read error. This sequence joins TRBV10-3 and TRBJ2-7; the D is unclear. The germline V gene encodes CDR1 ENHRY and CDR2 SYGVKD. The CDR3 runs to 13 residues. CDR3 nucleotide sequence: TGTGCCATCAGTGAAATGCCCTCCCACGAGCAGTACTTC. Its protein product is CAISEMPSHEQYF.

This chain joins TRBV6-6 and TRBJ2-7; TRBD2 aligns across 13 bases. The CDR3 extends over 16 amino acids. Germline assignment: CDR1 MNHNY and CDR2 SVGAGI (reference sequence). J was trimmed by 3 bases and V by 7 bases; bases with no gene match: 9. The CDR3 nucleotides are TGTGCCAGCACTAACGGACTAGCGGGGGAAGTCTACGAGCAGTACTTC. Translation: CASTNGLAGEVYEQYF.

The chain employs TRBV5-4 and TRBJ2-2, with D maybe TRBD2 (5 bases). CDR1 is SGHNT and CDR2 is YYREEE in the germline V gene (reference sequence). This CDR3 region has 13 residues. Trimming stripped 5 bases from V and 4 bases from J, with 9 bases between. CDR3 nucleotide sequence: TGTGCCAGCAGATCGGAGGCCACCGGGGAGCTGTTTTTT. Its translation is CASRSEATGELFF.